This paragraph reports one T cell receptor beta chain. The record originates from a study of blood T cell repertoires in COVID-19. Germline V gene sequence: CDR1 MNHEY, CDR2 SVGEGT. The CDR3 is 14 amino acids. V was shortened by 1 base and J by 6 bases, with 10 bases between the two germline ends. In the authors' workflow: Amplification from reference gene primers served as the basis for estimated nucleated cell counts. Assay: immunoSEQ multiplex PCR; the TCRdb copy retains only in-frame clones and omits some. For V, J and clone size, that table is used; D and trimming come from the DNA. The table records roughly 180,000 clones, about 86% of them present only once.

V is TRBV6-2 or TRBV6-3 and J is TRBJ1-5, with unresolved D. This clonotype was sampled from a man between 70 and 80 years old with active or convalescent COVID-19. The sequenced sample consisted of peripheral blood. The CDR3 bases are TGTGCCAGCAGTTACTTAGGGAGGGTTCAGCCCCAGCATTTT. Its translation is CASSYLGRVQPQHF.